This passage covers 3 T cell receptor beta chains from one sample sequenced in a study of blood T cell repertoires in COVID-19. Assay used: immunoSEQ multiplex PCR; TCRdb lists only in-frame clones, some missing. The table has about 230,000 clones, just over 85% seen once. Sequenced: peripheral blood. The receptors were gathered from a man aged 50-59 years with COVID-19, enrolled during active disease.

The V call is TRBV28, the J call TRBJ2-7; 10 bases map to TRBD1. The CDR3 runs to 14 residues. Per the germline V gene, CDR1 is MDHEN and CDR2 is SYDVKM. The V and J ends lost 10 bases and 7 bases, in that order; junction bases with no gene match: 13. CDR3 amino acids: CATNLPGQGNEQYF. CDR3 coding DNA: TGTGCCACCAACCTCCCGGGACAGGGGAATGAGCAGTACTTC.

This clone was observed a single time. This chain joins TRBV7-2 and TRBJ2-5; D perhaps matches TRBD2 (6 bases). CDR1 and CDR2 (germline): SGHTA, FQGNSA. CDR3 size: 16 residues. V shed 1 base and J shed 2 bases, with 14 bases lying between them. The CDR3 loop is CASSLGGGPGQETQYF. The CDR3 region has the DNA TGTGCCAGCAGCTTAGGCGGAGGGCCGGGTCAAGAGACCCAGTACTTC.

This chain joins TRBV15 and TRBJ2-7; TRBD2 agrees at 11 bases. This CDR3 is built from 16 residues. V shed 3 bases and J 5 bases; nucleotides not matched to a gene: 9. Germline lookup yields CDR1 LNHNV and CDR2 YYDKDF (reference sequence). The CDR3 nucleotides read TGTGCCACCAGCAGCAAAAAGACTAGCGGGGTCGACGAGCAGTACTTC. It codes for CATSSKKTSGVDEQYF.